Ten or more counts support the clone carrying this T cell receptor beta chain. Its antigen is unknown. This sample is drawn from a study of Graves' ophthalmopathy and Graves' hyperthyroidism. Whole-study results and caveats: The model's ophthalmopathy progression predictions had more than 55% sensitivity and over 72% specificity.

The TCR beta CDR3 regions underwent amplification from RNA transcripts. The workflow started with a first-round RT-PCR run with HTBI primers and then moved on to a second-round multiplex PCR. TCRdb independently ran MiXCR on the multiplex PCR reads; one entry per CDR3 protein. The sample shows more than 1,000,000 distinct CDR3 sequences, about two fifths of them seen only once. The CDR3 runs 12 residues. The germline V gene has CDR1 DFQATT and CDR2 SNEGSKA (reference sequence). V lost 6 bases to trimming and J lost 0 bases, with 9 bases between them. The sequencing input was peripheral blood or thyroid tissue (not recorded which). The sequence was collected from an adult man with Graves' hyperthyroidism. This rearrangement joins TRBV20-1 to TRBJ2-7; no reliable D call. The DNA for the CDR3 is TGCAGTGCGCCGGCGTTCTCCTACGAGCAGTACTTC. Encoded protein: CSAPAFSYEQYF.